This T cell receptor (beta chain) was recorded in a study of T cell changes during pregnancy in multiple sclerosis (dated by TCRdb to about 2019). A note on the overall study: Changes in the T cell repertoire over the course of pregnancy were examined in this study in women with multiple sclerosis.

There are 11 amino acids in the CDR3, from cysteine to phenylalanine inclusive. Left in the record is the CDR3 DNA by itself, 33 bases read in frame from the first base. CDR1 and CDR2, looked up from the germline V gene (reference sequence), are SEHNR and FQNEAQ. Relative to germline, V is 2 bases shorter and J is 6 bases shorter, with 5 bases between their ends. In the case of this clone: What antigen it recognizes has not been identified. No quality values exist for individual bases; no much larger clone is one base distant. In the same sample, other DNA sequences code for this CDR3.

Libraries came from the immunoSEQ multiplex PCR assay. TCRdb holds this immuneACCESS table with in-frame rearrangements only. Some clones are missing; in checked studies, unresolved V genes explain under half, and the rest has no known cause. The sample table shows 42,000 or so clones, and around 90% are seen once. The biggest ten clones account for approximately 11% of the sample. The sample in question was CD8+ T cells from peripheral blood mononuclear cells, obtained in the first trimester of pregnancy. The origin of this receptor is a female donor with multiple sclerosis, enrolled in a pregnancy study. Recombination connected TRBV7-9 to TRBJ2-7; the D gene is not confidently resolved. The DNA is as follows: TGTGCCAGCAGCTTATCGGGCGAGCAGTACTTC. Translated, it gives CASSLSGEQYF.